This is a list of T cell receptor beta chains from one sample in a study of cytomegalovirus exposure and HLA in healthy donors. Profiled with immunoSEQ multiplex PCR; TCRdb holds only in-frame clones, not every one. The table shows roughly 130,000 clones, with under 85% occurring only once. Sequencing was done on a sample of PBMCs. These receptors came from a woman aged 45-60 years in good health and CMV-seropositive. Each CDR3 is given with its conserved first and last residue. A D gene is named only where the DNA matches it firmly. Size is stated for part of the rows, as once, few or many counts, or as a class when the clone is expanded.

- TRBJ2-7 TRBV6-5 TRBD2 TGTGCCAGCAGTCGCGCGGGACGGGGGGGATACGAGCAGTACTTC CASSRAGRGGYEQYF
- TRBJ2-3 TRBV27 - TGTGCCAGCAGTACCGGACACGCTAGCACAGATACGCAGTATTTT CASSTGHASTDTQYF
- TRBJ2-5 TRBV6-6 - TGTGCCAGCAGTTATCCGTCAGAGACCCAGTACTTC CASSYPSETQYF
- TRBJ2-1 TRBV6-5 - TGTGCCAGCAGTGCCTACTTGAATGAGCAGTTCTTC CASSAYLNEQFF
- TRBJ2-3 TRBV7-2 - TGTGCCAGCACCTTATCCACTACCGCTAGCACAGATACGCAGTATTTT CASTLSTTASTDTQYF
once TRBJ1-4 TRBV2 - TGTGCCAGCAGTGTCCTTCCGTCGGAAAAACTGTTTTTT CASSVLPSEKLFF
- TRBJ1-1 TRBV9 - TGTGCCAGCAGCGGATACACGAACACTGAAGCTTTCTTT CASSGYTNTEAFF
- TRBJ2-1 TRBV5-4 - TGTGCCAGCAGGTCCGAGGTAGGGGGCTCCTACAATGAGCAGTTCTTC CASRSEVGGSYNEQFF
- TRBJ2-7 TRBV7-2 - TGTGCCAGCAGCTTAGAACTAGGAGAGCACTACGAGCAGTACTTC CASSLELGEHYEQYF
few TRBJ2-7 TRBV5-6 TRBD2 TGTGCCAGCAGCCCCGGGTTGTCTAGCGGCTCCTACGAGCAGTACTTC CASSPGLSSGSYEQYF
- TRBJ2-7 TRBV7-2 - TGTGCCAGCCGGGATCATGGGGTTTACGAGCAGTACTTC CASRDHGVYEQYF
- TRBJ1-5 TRBV5-4 - TGTGCCAGCAGCCGAAGCGGCAATCAGCCCCAGCATTTT CASSRSGNQPQHF
- TRBJ1-2 TRBV29-1 - TGCAGCGTCCCACAGGGAAATGGCTACACCTTC CSVPQGNGYTF
- TRBJ1-2 TRBV6-1 TRBD1 TGTGCCAGCACAGGGGGACAGGGGGTGAACTATGGCTACACCTTC CASTGGQGVNYGYTF
- TRBJ2-3 TRBV5-1 TRBD2 TGCGCCAGCAGCTCTCTCAGACTAGCGGGGAGCACAGATACGCAGTATTTT CASSSLRLAGSTDTQYF
- TRBJ2-7 TRBV29-1 - TGCAGCGTCATGACCGGGTCTGGGAGGAACGAGCAGTACTTC CSVMTGSGRNEQYF
- TRBJ1-4 TRBV9 - TGTGCCAGCAGCGTCAATACAGGGCGCATCGCAACTAATGAAAAACTGTTTTTT CASSVNTGRIATNEKLFF
- TRBJ1-3 TRBV6-5 - TGTGCCAGCAGTTACGGCGGTCGCTCTGGAAACACCATATATTTT CASSYGGRSGNTIYF
few TRBJ2-7 TRBV2 TRBD1 TGTGCCAGCAGTGAAACAGGGGACGACGAGCAGTACTTC CASSETGDDEQYF
- TRBJ1-5 TRBV6-4 TRBD1 TGTGCCAGGGCCGGGACAGACAACTTGTGGCCCCAGCATTTT CARAGTDNLWPQHF
few TRBJ1-2 TRBV2 - TGTGCCAGCAGTCGACCGGGACAAACCTATGGCTACACCTTC CASSRPGQTYGYTF
- TRBJ1-2 TRBV7-9 - TGTGCCAGCAGCTTAGCGGAGACGGAAGTAAAGGGCTACACCTTC CASSLAETEVKGYTF
- TRBJ1-2 TRBV7-9 - TGTGCCAGTACCCTCCCCGGGCGGCAGGGCCATGGCTACACCTTC CASTLPGRQGHGYTF
- TRBJ2-7 TRBV7-9 - TGTGCCAGCAGCTTCGTTCCCTACGAGCAGTACTTC CASSFVPYEQYF
- TRBJ1-2 TRBV10-3 - TGTGCCGCCACAGACCCCAAGTCTAACTATGGCTACACCTTC CAATDPKSNYGYTF
once TRBJ1-5 TRBV2 - TGTGCCAGCAGTGCGACAGATGAGAATCAGCCCCAGCATTTT CASSATDENQPQHF
once TRBJ2-1 TRBV6-1 - TGTGCCAGCACCCTCCGAGGGCATGAGCAGTTCTTC CASTLRGHEQFF
- TRBJ1-4 TRBV6-5 - TGTGCCAGCAGTTACTCGTTGTCCAGTCCCCTTGAAAAACTGTTTTTT CASSYSLSSPLEKLFF
- TRBJ1-1 TRBV7-7 - TGTGCTAGCAGCTTAGCCCCTGATGGCGGATCTGAAGCTTTCTTT CASSLAPDGGSEAFF
- TRBJ2-5 TRBV12-1 - TGTGCCCTTGTCCAGCTGAGTGTGGGAGAAGAGACCCAGTACTTC CALVQLSVGEETQYF
- TRBJ1-2 TRBV5-1 - TGCGCCAGCAAGTGGGAGGACGGCCCCTATGGCTACACCTTC CASKWEDGPYGYTF
- TRBJ1-1 TRBV29-1 - TGCAGCGTTGGTTCGGGGGGCGGAATGAACACTGAAGCTTTCTTT CSVGSGGGMNTEAFF
- TRBJ2-3 TRBV11-2 - TGTGCCAGCAGCTTCTTACGGTCCATCGGAGATACGCAGTATTTT CASSFLRSIGDTQYF
- TRBJ1-1 TRBV19 - TGTGCCAGTAGTATTGTGCGCGGAGGTTCCACTCTCGCCACTGAAGCTTTCTTT CASSIVRGGSTLATEAFF
few TRBJ2-7 TRBV11-2 - TGTGCCAGCAGCTTAGGGATCCGAATACCAGGGGTCACCTACGAGCAGTACTTC CASSLGIRIPGVTYEQYF
- TRBJ1-1 TRBV7-9 - TGTGCCAGCAGCTCTCTGGACTGCGAAGCTTTCTTT CASSSLDCEAFF
- TRBJ2-5 TRBV5-4 TRBD1 TGTGCCAGCAGCTCAGCCGACAGGGTCCAAGAGACCCAGTACTTC CASSSADRVQETQYF
- TRBJ1-1 TRBV30 TRBD1 TGTGCCTGGAGTGTACAGGGGCATGAAGCTTTCTTT CAWSVQGHEAFF
once TRBJ1-6 TRBV6-1 TRBD1 TGTGCCAGCAGTGTTACGCAGGGGGCTGGCTATAATTCACCCCTCCACTTT CASSVTQGAGYNSPLHF
- TRBJ1-1 TRBV6-6 - TGTGCCAGCAGTTACTCGACTTTGGACACTGAAGCTTTCTTT CASSYSTLDTEAFF
few TRBJ1-1 TRBV6-6 TRBD1 TGTGCCAGCAGTTACTCTGCAGGGGGAACTTTCTTT CASSYSAGGTFF
- TRBJ1-3 TRBV4-3 - TGCGCCAGCAGCCAAGACATCAGCTCTGGAAACACCATATATTTT CASSQDISSGNTIYF
- TRBJ2-5 TRBV10-2 - TGCGCCAGCAGTGAGTCCTACCAAGAGACCCAGTACTTC CASSESYQETQYF
- TRBJ2-1 TRBV18 TRBD1 TGTGCCAGCTCATCGGACAGGAATGAGCAGTTCTTC CASSSDRNEQFF
- TRBJ2-7 TRBV2 TRBD1 TGTGCCAGCAGTGCTTTTAAAGGACAGGGCCTGGTCTTC CASSAFKGQGLVF
- TRBJ2-3 TRBV5-4 TRBD1 TGTGCCAGCAGCTCCAGGACAGGGGAAACAGATACGCAGTATTTT CASSSRTGETDTQYF
- TRBJ1-5 TRBV7-9 - TGTGCCAGCAGCCGGGGGGGAGGCAATCAGCCCCAGCATTTT CASSRGGGNQPQHF
- TRBJ1-2 TRBV2 TRBD1 TGTGCCAGCAGCCCACAGGGGGCTATCGGCTATGGCTACACCTTC CASSPQGAIGYGYTF